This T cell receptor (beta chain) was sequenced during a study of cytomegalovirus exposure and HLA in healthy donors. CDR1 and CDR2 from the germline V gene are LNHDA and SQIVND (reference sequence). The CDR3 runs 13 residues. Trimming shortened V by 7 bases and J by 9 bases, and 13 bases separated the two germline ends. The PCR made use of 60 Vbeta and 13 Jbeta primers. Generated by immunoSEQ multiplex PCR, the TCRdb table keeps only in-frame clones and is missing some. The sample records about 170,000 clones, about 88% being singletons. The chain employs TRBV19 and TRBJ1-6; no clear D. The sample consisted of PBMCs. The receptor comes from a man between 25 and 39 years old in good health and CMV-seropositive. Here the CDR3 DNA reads TGTGCCAGTAACGACGGGTCCGGTTCACCCCTCCACTTT. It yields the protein CASNDGSGSPLHF.